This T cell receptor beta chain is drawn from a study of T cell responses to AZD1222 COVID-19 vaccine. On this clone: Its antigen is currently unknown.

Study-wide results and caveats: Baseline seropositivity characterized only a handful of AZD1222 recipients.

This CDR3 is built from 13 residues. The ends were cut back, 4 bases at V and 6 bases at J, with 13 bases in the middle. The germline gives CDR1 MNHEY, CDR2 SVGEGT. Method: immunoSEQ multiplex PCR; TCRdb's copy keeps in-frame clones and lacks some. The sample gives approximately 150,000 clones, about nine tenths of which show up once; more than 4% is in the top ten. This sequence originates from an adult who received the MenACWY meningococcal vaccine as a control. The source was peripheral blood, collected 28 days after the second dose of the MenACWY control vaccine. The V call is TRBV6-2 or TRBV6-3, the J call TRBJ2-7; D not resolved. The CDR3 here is CASSWRQAAEQYF. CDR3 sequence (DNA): TGTGCCAGCAGTTGGCGGCAGGCGGCCGAGCAGTACTTC.